The entry below describes one T cell receptor (beta chain). The table came from immunoSEQ multiplex PCR; TCRdb's copy has only in-frame clones and leaves some out. The sample shows about 40,000 clones, roughly 90% of them seen only once. This entry comes from a study of control samples from healthy donors and cancer patients. The CDR3 covers 15 residues. Losses at the gene ends were 5 bases for V and 4 bases for J; bases not matched to a gene: 6. Germline V CDR1 and CDR2: LNHDA, SQIVND (reference sequence). What was sequenced was blood. This chain connects TRBV19 to TRBJ1-2, with 11 bases identical to TRBD1. The source of this sequence is a woman aged 50 to 65 in good health. Here the CDR3 reads CASSPRTGGSYGYTF. The CDR3 DNA reads as TGTGCCAGTAGTCCCCGGACAGGGGGCTCCTATGGCTACACCTTC.